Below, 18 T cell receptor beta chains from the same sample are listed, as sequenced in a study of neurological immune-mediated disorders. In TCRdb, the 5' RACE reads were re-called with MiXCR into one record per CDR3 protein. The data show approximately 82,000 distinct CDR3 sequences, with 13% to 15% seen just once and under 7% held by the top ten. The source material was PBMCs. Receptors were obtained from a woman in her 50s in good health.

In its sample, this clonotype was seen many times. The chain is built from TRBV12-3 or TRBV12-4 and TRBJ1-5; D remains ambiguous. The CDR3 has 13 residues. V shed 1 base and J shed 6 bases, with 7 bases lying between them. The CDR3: CASSLGPSQPQHF. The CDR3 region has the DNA TGTGCCAGCAGTTTAGGTCCGAGTCAGCCCCAGCATTTT.

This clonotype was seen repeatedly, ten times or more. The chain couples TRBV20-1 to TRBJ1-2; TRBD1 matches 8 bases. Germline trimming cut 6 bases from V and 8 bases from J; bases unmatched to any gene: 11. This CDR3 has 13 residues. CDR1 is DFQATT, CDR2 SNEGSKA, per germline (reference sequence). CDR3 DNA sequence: TGCAGTGCCTCCGAGCAGGGGGCGGGAGGCTACACCTTC. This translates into CSASEQGAGGYTF.

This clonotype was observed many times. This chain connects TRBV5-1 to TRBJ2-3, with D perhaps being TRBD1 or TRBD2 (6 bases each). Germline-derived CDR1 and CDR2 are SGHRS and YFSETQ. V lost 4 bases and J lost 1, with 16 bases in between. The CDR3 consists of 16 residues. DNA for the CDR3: TGCGCCAGCAGCACCGGAGGGGGAGCCGGCACAGATACGCAGTATTTT. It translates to CASSTGGGAGTDTQYF.

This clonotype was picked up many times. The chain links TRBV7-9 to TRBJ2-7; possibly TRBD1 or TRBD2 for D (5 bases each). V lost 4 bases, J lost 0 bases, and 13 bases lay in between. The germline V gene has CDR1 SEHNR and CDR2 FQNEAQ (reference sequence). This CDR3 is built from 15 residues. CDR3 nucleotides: TGTGCCAGCAGCTCCCGAATTGGGGGCTCCTACGAGCAGTACTTC. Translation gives CASSSRIGGSYEQYF.

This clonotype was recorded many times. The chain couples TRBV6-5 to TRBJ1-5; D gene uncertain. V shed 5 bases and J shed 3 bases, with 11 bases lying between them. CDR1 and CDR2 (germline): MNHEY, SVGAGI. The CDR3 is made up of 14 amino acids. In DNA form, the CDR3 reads TGTGCCAGCAGTCCCGACAACTACAATCAGCCCCAGCATTTT. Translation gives CASSPDNYNQPQHF.

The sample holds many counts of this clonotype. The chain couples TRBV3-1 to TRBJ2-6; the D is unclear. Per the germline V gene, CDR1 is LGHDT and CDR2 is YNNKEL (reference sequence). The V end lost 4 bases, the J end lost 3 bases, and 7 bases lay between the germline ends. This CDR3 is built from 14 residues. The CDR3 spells CASSLFGGANVLTF. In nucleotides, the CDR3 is TGTGCCAGCAGCCTATTCGGTGGGGCCAACGTCCTGACTTTC.

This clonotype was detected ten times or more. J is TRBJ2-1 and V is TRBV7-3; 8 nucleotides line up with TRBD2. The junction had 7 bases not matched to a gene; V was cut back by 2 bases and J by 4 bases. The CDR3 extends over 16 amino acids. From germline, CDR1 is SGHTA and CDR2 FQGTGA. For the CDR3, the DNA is TGTGCCAGCAGCTTACAAGCCGGGGGGGGTTACAATGAGCAGTTCTTC. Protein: CASSLQAGGGYNEQFF.

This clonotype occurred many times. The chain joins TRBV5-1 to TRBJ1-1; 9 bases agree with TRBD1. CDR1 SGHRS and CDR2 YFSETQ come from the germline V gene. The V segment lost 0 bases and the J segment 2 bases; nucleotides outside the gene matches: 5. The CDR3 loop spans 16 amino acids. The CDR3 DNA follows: TGCGCCAGCAGCTTGGGAGGGACAGGGATAAACACTGAAGCTTTCTTT. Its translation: CASSLGGTGINTEAFF.

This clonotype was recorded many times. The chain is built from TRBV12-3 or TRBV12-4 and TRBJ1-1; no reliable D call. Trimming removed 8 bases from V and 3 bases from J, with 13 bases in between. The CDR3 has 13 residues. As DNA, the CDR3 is TGTGCCAGCGGGTATCAGAGTTACACTGAAGCTTTCTTT. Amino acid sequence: CASGYQSYTEAFF.

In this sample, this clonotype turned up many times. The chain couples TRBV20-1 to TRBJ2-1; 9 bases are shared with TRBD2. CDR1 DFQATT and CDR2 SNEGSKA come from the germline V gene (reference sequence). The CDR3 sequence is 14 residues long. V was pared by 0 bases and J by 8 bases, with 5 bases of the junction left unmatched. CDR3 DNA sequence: TGCAGTGCTAGAGATTTTCGCGGGGGGGATGAGCAGTTCTTC. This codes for CSARDFRGGDEQFF.

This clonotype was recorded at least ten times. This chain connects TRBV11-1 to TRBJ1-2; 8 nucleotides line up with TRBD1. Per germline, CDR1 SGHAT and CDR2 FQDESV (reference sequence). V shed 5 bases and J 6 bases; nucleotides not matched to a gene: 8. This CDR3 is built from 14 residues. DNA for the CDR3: TGTGCCAGCAGCACCCGGACAGGGAATCATGGCTACACCTTC. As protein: CASSTRTGNHGYTF.

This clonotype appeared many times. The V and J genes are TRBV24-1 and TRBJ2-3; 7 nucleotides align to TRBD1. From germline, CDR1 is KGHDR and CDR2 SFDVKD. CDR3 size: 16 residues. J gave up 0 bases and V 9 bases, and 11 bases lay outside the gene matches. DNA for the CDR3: TGTGCCACCGGAGGTCCGGAGACAGGGAGCACAGATACGCAGTATTTT. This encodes CATGGPETGSTDTQYF.

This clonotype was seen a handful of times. The DNA for the CDR3 is TGCGCCAGCAGCTTATACGTAGAGAACACTGAAGCTTTCTTT. It translates to CASSLYVENTEAFF. The chain recombines TRBV5-1 with TRBJ1-1; no clear D gene. The CDR3 has 14 amino acids. V lost 2 bases and J 1 base, leaving 9 bases between the germline ends. Germline V lookup: CDR1 SGHRS, CDR2 YFSETQ.

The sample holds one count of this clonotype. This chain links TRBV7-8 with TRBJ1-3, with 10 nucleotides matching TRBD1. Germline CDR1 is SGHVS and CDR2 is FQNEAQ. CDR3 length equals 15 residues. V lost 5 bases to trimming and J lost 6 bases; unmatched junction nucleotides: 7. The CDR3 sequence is CASSRGTGVLNTIYF. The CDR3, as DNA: TGTGCCAGCAGCCGCGGGACAGGGGTACTAAACACCATATATTTT.

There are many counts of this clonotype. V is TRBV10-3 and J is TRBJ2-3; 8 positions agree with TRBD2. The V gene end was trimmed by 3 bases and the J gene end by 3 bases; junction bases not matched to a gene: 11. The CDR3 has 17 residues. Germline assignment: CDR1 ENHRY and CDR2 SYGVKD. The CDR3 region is CAISDPHLAGMTDTQYF. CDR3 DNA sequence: TGTGCCATCAGTGATCCGCACCTAGCGGGCATGACAGATACGCAGTATTTT.

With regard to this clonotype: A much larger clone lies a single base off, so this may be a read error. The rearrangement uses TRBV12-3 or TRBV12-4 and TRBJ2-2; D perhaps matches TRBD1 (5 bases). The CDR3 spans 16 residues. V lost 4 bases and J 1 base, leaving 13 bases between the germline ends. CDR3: CASSYLGPLNTGELFF. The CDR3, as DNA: TGTGCCAGCAGTTACCTGGGGCCCCTGAACACCGGGGAGCTGTTTTTT.

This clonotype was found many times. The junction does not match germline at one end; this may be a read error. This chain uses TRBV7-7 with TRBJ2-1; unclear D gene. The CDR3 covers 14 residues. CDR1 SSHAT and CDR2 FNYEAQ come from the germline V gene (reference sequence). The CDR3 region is CASSPLQSYNEQFF. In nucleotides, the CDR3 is TGTGCTAGCAGCCCTCTTCAGTCCTACAATGAGCAGTTCTTC.

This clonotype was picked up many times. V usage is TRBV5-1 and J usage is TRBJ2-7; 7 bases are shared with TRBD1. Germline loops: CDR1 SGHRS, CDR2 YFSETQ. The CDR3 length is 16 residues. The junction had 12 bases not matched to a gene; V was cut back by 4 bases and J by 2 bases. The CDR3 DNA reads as TGCGCCAGCAGCCAAGATGGACAGGTCCTAGCCTACGAGCAGTACTTC. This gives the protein CASSQDGQVLAYEQYF.